The 19 T cell receptor beta chains below were found in one sample sequenced in a study of blood T cell repertoires in COVID-19. TCRdb's copy holds only in-frame clones and misses some; the assay was immunoSEQ multiplex PCR. This table holds a few hundred thousand clones, approximately 88% found once. Source material: PBMCs or T cells enriched from blood (not recorded which). These receptors were taken from a man aged 18 to 29 with acute COVID-19.

The V gene is TRBV11-2, the J gene TRBJ2-7; TRBD1 matches at 7 bases. This CDR3 comprises 15 residues. V shed 1 base, J shed 1 base, and the junction held 4 bases outside the gene matches. Germline CDR1 SGHAT, CDR2 FQNNGV. CDR3 nucleotides: TGTGCCAGCAGCTTAGGTGGGACAGTATCCTACGAGCAGTACTTC. This sequence encodes CASSLGGTVSYEQYF.

With regard to this clone: One end of the junction is discordant with germline, which a read error may explain. This chain joins TRBV7-3 and TRBJ2-1; D is unclear. The germline V gene encodes CDR1 SGHTA and CDR2 FQGTGA. CDR3 length equals 13 residues. Here the CDR3 DNA reads TGTGCCAGCAGCACAAATCCGGCTTCCGCGGTCCTCTTC. It encodes CASSTNPASAVLF.

This chain joins TRBV27 and TRBJ1-6; TRBD1 is a possible D gene (5 bases). Germline V gives CDR1 MNHEY, CDR2 SMNVEV (reference sequence). The CDR3 spans 15 residues. Trimming removed 5 bases from V and 5 bases from J, with 13 bases in between. The DNA for the CDR3 is TGTGCCAGCAGTACATCGGGACTCAATAATTCACCCCTCCACTTT. This encodes CASSTSGLNNSPLHF.

This clone was observed many times. This chain links TRBV5-4 with TRBJ2-7; 9 bases fit TRBD2. The CDR3 has 13 residues. With V trimmed by 0 bases and J by 5 bases, 0 bases remained unmatched. Germline CDR1 and CDR2: SGHNT and YYREEE (reference sequence). The CDR3 nucleotides read TGTGCCAGCAGCTTGGGCGGGGGGGACGAGCAGTACTTC. It is translated as CASSLGGGDEQYF.

V usage is TRBV11-2 and J usage is TRBJ2-7; a weak D match, TRBD2 (6 bases). V gave up 2 bases and J gave up 1 base, with 9 bases separating them. Germline-derived CDR1 and CDR2 are SGHAT and FQNNGV. The length of the CDR3 is 14 residues. The CDR3 loop is CASSLRLDSYEQYF. Written as DNA, the CDR3 is TGTGCCAGCAGCTTACGACTAGATTCCTACGAGCAGTACTTC.

This chain joins TRBV7-9 and TRBJ2-7; 9 nucleotides align to TRBD1. The V gene end was trimmed by 6 bases and the J gene end by 5 bases; junction bases not matched to a gene: 11. CDR1 and CDR2 (germline): SEHNR, FQNEAQ (reference sequence). The CDR3 is 15 residues long. The CDR3 DNA is TGTGCCAGCAGTCATGCCGGGACAGGGTTCCACGAGCAGTACTTC. Protein: CASSHAGTGFHEQYF.

The J gene is TRBJ2-7, the V gene TRBV2; 14 nucleotides line up with TRBD2. The CDR3 runs to 16 residues. Germline lookup yields CDR1 SNHLY and CDR2 FYNNEI. The junction had 7 bases not matched to a gene; V was cut back by 9 bases and J by 0 bases. In DNA, the CDR3 is TGTGCCAGGCGCGCGGGACTAGCGGGAGCCTCCTACGAGCAGTACTTC. This gives the protein CARRAGLAGASYEQYF.

This clone was seen only once. This sequence joins TRBV6-1 and TRBJ2-7; D is perhaps TRBD2 (6 bases). Germline V lookup: CDR1 MNHNS, CDR2 SASEGT. V lost 1 base to trimming and J lost 6 bases, with 16 bases between them. This CDR3 comprises 15 residues. CDR3 loop: CASSEDNGSTIEQYF. The CDR3, as DNA: TGTGCCAGCAGTGAAGACAACGGGAGTACGATCGAGCAGTACTTC.

The V call is TRBV7-2, the J call TRBJ2-5; no clear D. Germline V gene data show CDR1 as SGHTA and CDR2 as FQGNSA. The CDR3 runs 14 residues. The V end was cut by 1 base, the J end by 0 bases, with 6 bases between. The CDR3 DNA follows: TGTGCCAGCAGCTTAGATGAGTACCAAGAGACCCAGTACTTC. Translated: CASSLDEYQETQYF.

This chain connects TRBV30 to TRBJ2-3; 12 bases fit TRBD1. Germline CDR1 is GTSNPN and CDR2 is SVGIG (reference sequence). The CDR3 length is 14 residues. After removal of 5 bases from V and 4 bases from J, the junction contained 4 bases not matched to a gene. The CDR3 region has the DNA TGTGCCTGGGGGGGGACAGGGGGCCCAGATACGCAGTATTTT. Its translation: CAWGGTGGPDTQYF.

V is TRBV27 and J is TRBJ2-7; TRBD2 agrees at 9 bases. This CDR3 is built from 14 residues. From germline, CDR1 is MNHEY and CDR2 SMNVEV (reference sequence). V dropped 5 bases and J dropped 5; count of bases not matched to a gene: 7. The CDR3 spells CASSAWREGNEQYF. The CDR3 nucleotides are TGTGCCAGCAGTGCATGGCGGGAGGGCAACGAGCAGTACTTC.

The genes are TRBV4-1 and TRBJ1-2; tentatively, D is TRBD1 (5 bases). This CDR3 contains 15 residues. Germline V gene sequence: CDR1 MGHRA, CDR2 YSYEKL. V dropped 0 bases and J dropped 0 bases, with 8 bases sitting between them. The CDR3 is CASSQEGGANYGYTF. CDR3 in DNA: TGCGCCAGCAGCCAAGAAGGAGGGGCTAACTATGGCTACACCTTC.

The chain carries TRBV2 and TRBJ1-4, with D possibly matching TRBD1 (5 bases). Germline V gene data show CDR1 as SNHLY and CDR2 as FYNNEI. The CDR3 covers 14 residues. Trimming left V 3 bases short and J 8 bases short, with 13 bases between. CDR3 residues: CASSDKTVVEKLFF. The CDR3, as DNA: TGTGCCAGCAGTGACAAGACAGTAGTAGAAAAACTGTTTTTT.

Ten or more counts support this clone. The chain carries TRBV11-2 and TRBJ2-7; 7 bases match TRBD1. The J segment lost 7 bases and the V segment lost 5 bases, leaving 8 bases of the junction unmatched. Germline CDR1 is SGHAT and CDR2 is FQNNGV. The CDR3 consists of 13 residues. CDR3 nucleotides: TGTGCCAGCAGCGCTCGGGACAGCTCGGAGCAGTACTTC. Translated: CASSARDSSEQYF.

The CDR3 reads CASSQEGAAQGYQPQHF. The CDR3 DNA sequence: TGTGCCAGCAGCCAAGAGGGCGCCGCACAGGGGTATCAGCCCCAGCATTTT. J is TRBJ1-5 and V is TRBV4-2; TRBD1 agrees at 7 bases. Germline trimming cut 0 bases from V and 5 bases from J; bases unmatched to any gene: 10. Germline CDR1 LGHNA, CDR2 YNFKEQ. This CDR3 region has 17 residues.

V is TRBV6-4 and J is TRBJ2-1; a possible D gene is TRBD1 (5 bases). V lost 10 bases to trimming and J lost 4 bases, with 14 bases between them. The CDR3 extends over 13 amino acids. Germline V gives CDR1 MRHNA, CDR2 SNTAGT. In DNA, the CDR3 is TGTGCCAACCATCAGCAGGGATACAATGAGCAGTTCTTC. Residues: CANHQQGYNEQFF.

The chain couples TRBV29-1 to TRBJ2-7, with TRBD1 matching 11 bases. Looked up from germline, CDR1 is SQVTM and CDR2 is ANQGSEA. Germline trimming cut 7 bases from V and 3 bases from J; bases unmatched to any gene: 5. CDR3 length equals 13 residues. This CDR3 is CSGTGTGGYEQYF. For the CDR3, the DNA is TGCAGCGGAACCGGGACAGGGGGCTACGAGCAGTACTTC.

The chain recombines TRBV9 with TRBJ2-1; D gene uncertain. There are 12 residues in the CDR3. Germline CDR1 reads SGDLS; CDR2 reads YYNGEE. V was cut by 3 bases and J by 6 bases, with 7 bases left in between. The CDR3 sequence is CASSDESNEQFF. The CDR3 DNA is TGTGCCAGCAGCGATGAGAGCAATGAGCAGTTCTTC.

This chain joins TRBV19 and TRBJ1-1; D not certain. In germline, CDR1 is LNHDA, CDR2 SQIVND (reference sequence). V was cut by 2 bases and J by 6 bases, with 25 bases left in between. The CDR3 spans 18 residues. CDR3 nucleotide sequence: TGTGCCAGTAGTATACCCTCTTGGGAGGCCTCGAGGAAACCTGAAGCTTTCTTT. Protein: CASSIPSWEASRKPEAFF.